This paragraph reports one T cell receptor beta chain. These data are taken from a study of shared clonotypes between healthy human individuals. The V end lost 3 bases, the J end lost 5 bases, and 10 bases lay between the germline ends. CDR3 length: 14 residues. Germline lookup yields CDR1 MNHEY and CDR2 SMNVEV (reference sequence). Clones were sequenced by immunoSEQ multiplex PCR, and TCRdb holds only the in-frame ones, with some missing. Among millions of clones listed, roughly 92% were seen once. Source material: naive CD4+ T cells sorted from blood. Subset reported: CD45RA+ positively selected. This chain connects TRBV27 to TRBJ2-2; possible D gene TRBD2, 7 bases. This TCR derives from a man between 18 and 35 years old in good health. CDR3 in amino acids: CASSFGGPTGELFF. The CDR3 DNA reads TGTGCCAGCAGTTTCGGGGGGCCAACCGGGGAGCTGTTTTTT.